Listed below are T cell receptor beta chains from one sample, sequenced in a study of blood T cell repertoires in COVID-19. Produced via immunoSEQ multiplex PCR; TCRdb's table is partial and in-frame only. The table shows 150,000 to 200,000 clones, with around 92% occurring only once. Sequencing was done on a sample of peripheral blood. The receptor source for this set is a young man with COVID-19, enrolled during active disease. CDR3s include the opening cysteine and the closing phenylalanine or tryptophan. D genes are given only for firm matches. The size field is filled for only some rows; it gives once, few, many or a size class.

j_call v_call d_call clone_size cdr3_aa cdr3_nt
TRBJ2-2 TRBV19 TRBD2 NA CASSGLAGYTGELFF TGTGCCAGTAGTGGACTAGCGGGATACACCGGGGAGCTGTTTTTT
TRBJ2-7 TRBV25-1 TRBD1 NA CASSDGTGLYEQYF TGTGCCAGCAGTGACGGGACAGGTTTATACGAGCAGTACTTC
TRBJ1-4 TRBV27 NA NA CASSLFGQNEKLFF TGTGCCAGCAGTTTATTTGGACAAAATGAAAAACTGTTTTTT
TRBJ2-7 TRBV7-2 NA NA CASSLAGGSYEQYF TGTGCCAGCAGCTTAGCGGGGGGCTCCTACGAGCAGTACTTC
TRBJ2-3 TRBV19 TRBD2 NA CASSGRGGSSTDTQYF TGTGCCAGTTCGGGGAGGGGCGGGTCTAGCACAGATACGCAGTATTTT
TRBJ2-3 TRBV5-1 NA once CASSPPTDTQYF TGCGCCAGCAGCCCTCCTACAGATACGCAGTATTTT
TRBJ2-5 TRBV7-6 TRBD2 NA CASSRTSGGGGETQYF TGTGCCAGCAGCCGAACTAGCGGGGGCGGAGGGGAGACCCAGTACTTC
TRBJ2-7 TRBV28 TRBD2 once CASSRAGGTYEQYF TGTGCCAGCAGTAGGGCGGGAGGGACCTACGAGCAGTACTTC
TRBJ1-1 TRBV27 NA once CASSLSKLGQRNTEAFF TGTGCCAGCAGTTTATCAAAGTTAGGACAGAGGAACACTGAAGCTTTCTTT
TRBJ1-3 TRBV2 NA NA CASTGSGNTIYF TGTGCCAGCACAGGGTCTGGAAACACCATATATTTT
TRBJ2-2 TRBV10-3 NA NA CAIRATQGNAGELFF TGTGCCATCAGAGCGACCCAGGGGAACGCCGGGGAGCTGTTTTTT
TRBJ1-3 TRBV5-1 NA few CASSREEARSGNTIYF TGCGCCAGCAGCCGCGAGGAGGCCCGCTCTGGAAACACCATATATTTT
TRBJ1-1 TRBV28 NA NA CASSVHTGKGTEAFF TGTGCCAGCAGTGTACACACAGGGAAGGGCACTGAAGCTTTCTTT
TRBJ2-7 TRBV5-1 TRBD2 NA CASSGTSGIPYEQYF TGCGCCAGCAGCGGGACTAGCGGGATCCCCTACGAGCAGTACTTC
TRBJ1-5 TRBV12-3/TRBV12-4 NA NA CASSFVEQPQHF TGTGCCAGCAGTTTTGTGGAGCAGCCCCAGCATTTT
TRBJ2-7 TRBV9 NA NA CASSVGPLYEQYF TGTGCCAGCAGCGTAGGGCCCCTTTACGAGCAGTACTTC
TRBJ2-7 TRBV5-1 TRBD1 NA CASSRPGTGDYEQYF TGCGCCAGCAGCCGCCCCGGGACAGGAGACTACGAGCAGTACTTC
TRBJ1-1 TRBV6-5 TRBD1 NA CASSFTMTGPGTEAFF TGTGCCAGCAGTTTCACCATGACAGGGCCAGGGACTGAAGCTTTCTTT
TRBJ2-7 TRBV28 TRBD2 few CASRVAGVYGDEQYF TGTGCCAGCAGGGTAGCGGGAGTATATGGCGACGAGCAGTACTTC
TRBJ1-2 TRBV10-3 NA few CAIQGGLGYGYTF TGTGCCATACAGGGTGGGTTAGGCTATGGCTACACCTTC
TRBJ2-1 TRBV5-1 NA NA CASSLAPSSYNEQFF TGCGCCAGCAGCTTGGCCCCGAGCTCCTACAATGAGCAGTTCTTC
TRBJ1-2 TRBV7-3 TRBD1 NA CASSLSGQGNYGYTF TGTGCCAGCAGCTTATCTGGACAGGGCAACTATGGCTACACCTTC
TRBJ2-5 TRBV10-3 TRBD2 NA CAISGAGVAQETQYF TGTGCCATCAGTGGAGCGGGAGTGGCCCAAGAGACCCAGTACTTC
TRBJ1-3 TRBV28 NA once CASSSVPSGNTIYF TGTGCCAGCAGTTCAGTTCCCTCTGGAAACACCATATATTTT
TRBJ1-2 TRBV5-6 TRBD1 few CASSLFSGTGVGYTF TGTGCCAGCAGCTTATTTTCCGGGACAGGGGTTGGCTACACCTTC
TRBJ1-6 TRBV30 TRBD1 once CAWSVQGWGQRTNSPLHF TGTGCCTGGAGTGTACAGGGATGGGGACAGAGAACTAATTCACCCCTCCACTTT
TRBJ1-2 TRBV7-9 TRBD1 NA CASSFGQGQDYGYTF TGTGCCAGCAGCTTCGGACAGGGGCAAGACTATGGCTACACCTTC
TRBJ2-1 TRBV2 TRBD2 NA CASSPGLADNEQFF TGTGCCAGCAGTCCGGGACTAGCGGACAATGAGCAGTTCTTC
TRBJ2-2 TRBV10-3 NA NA CAISEQEDTGELFF TGTGCCATCAGTGAGCAGGAAGACACCGGGGAGCTGTTTTTT
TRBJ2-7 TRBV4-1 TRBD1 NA CASSPGQGATYEQYF TGCGCCAGCAGCCCGGGACAGGGGGCCACCTACGAGCAGTACTTC
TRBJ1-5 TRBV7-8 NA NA CASSLGPSYSNQPQHF TGTGCCAGCAGCTTAGGGCCAAGTTATAGCAATCAGCCCCAGCATTTT
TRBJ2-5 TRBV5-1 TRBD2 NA CASSQRLAGQETQYF TGCGCCAGCAGCCAACGACTAGCGGGGCAAGAGACCCAGTACTTC
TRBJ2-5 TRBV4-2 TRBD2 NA CASSQGLAGVQEETQYF TGTGCCAGCAGCCAAGGACTAGCGGGGGTACAAGAGGAGACCCAGTACTTC
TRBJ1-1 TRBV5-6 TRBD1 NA CASSGDSSNTEAFF TGTGCCAGCAGCGGGGACAGTTCGAACACTGAAGCTTTCTTT
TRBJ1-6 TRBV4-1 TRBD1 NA CASSQTGDNSPLHF TGCGCCAGCAGCCAAACAGGGGACAATTCACCCCTCCACTTT
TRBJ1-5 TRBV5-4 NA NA CASSQGSGQPQHF TGTGCCAGCAGTCAGGGGTCCGGACAGCCCCAGCATTTT
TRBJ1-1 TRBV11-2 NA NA CASSFTSGPTEAFF TGTGCCAGCAGCTTTACCTCAGGGCCCACTGAAGCTTTCTTT
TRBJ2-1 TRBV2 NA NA CASSVRQGDNEQFF TGTGCCAGCAGTGTGAGGCAGGGTGACAATGAGCAGTTCTTC
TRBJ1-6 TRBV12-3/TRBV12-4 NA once CASSLLANSPLHF TGTGCCAGCAGCCTCTTAGCTAATTCACCCCTCCACTTT
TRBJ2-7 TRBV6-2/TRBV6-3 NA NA CASSYSMVRRGEQYF TGTGCCAGCAGTTACTCGATGGTTCGACGGGGCGAGCAGTACTTC
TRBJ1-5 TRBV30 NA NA CAWSTRANQPQHF TGTGCCTGGAGTACTAGGGCTAATCAGCCCCAGCATTTT
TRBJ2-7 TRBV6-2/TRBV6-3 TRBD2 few CASSYSSSGSPRRSYEQYF TGTGCCAGCAGTTACTCGAGTAGCGGGAGTCCCCGTAGGTCCTACGAGCAGTACTTC
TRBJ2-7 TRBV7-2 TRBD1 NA CASSFQRTGTGAFYEQYF TGTGCCAGCAGCTTTCAAAGGACCGGGACAGGGGCCTTCTACGAGCAGTACTTC
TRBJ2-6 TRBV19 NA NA CASTGSGANVLTF TGTGCCAGTACGGGGTCTGGGGCCAACGTCCTGACTTTC